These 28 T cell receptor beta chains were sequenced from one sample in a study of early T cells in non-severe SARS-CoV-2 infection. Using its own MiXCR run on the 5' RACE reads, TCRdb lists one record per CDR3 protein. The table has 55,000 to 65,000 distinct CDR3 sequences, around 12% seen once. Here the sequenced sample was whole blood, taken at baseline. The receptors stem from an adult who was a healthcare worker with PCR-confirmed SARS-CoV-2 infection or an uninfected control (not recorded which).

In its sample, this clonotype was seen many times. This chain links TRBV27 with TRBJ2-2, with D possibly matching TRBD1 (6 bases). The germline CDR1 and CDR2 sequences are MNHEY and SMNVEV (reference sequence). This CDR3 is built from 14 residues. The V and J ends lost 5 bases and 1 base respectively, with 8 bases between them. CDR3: CASSLQGNTGELFF. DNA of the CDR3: TGTGCCAGCAGTCTACAGGGGAACACCGGGGAGCTGTTTTTT.

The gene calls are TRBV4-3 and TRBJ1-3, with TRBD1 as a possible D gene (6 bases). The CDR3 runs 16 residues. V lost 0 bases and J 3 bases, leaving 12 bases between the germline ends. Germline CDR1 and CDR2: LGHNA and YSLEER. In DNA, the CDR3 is TGCGCCAGCAGCCAAGATGTGGCAGGGGTTGGAAACACCATATATTTT. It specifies CASSQDVAGVGNTIYF.

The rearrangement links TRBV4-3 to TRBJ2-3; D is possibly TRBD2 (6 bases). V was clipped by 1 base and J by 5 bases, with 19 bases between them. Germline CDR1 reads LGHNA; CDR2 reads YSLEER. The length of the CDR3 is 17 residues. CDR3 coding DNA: TGCGCCAGCAGCCAAGGATGGGCGGCCACGCGGGGAGATACGCAGTATTTT. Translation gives CASSQGWAATRGDTQYF.

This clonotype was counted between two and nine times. This chain's CDR3 is CASGLAAGQGSSLTNEKLFF. For the CDR3, the DNA is TGTGCTAGTGGTTTGGCTGCGGGACAGGGTTCTAGTTTAACTAATGAAAAACTGTTTTTT. The rearrangement links TRBV12-5 to TRBJ1-4; 9 bases are a match to TRBD1. Trimming at V came to 1 base and at J to 1 base, leaving 13 bases not matched to a gene. The CDR3 extends over 20 amino acids. Germline CDR1 is LGHNT and CDR2 is FRNRAP.

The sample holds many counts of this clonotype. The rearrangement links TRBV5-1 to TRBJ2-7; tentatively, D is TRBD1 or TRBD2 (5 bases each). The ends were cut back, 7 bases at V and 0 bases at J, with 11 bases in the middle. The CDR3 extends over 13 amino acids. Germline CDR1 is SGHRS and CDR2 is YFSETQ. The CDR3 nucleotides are TGCGCCAGCGCCGGGGCCACCTCCTACGAGCAGTACTTC. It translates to CASAGATSYEQYF. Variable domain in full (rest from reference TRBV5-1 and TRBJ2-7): KAGVTQTPRYLIKTRGQQVTLSCSPISGHRSVSWYQQTPGQGLQFLFEYFSETQRNKGNFPGRFSGRQFSNSRSEMNVSTLELGDSALYLCASAGATSYEQYFGPGTRLTVT.

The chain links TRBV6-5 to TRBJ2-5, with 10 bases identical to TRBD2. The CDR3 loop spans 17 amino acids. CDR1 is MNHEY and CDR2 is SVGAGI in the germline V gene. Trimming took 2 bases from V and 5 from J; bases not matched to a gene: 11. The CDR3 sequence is CASSYRFGTSVEETQYF. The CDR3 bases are TGTGCCAGCAGTTACCGATTCGGGACTAGCGTAGAGGAGACCCAGTACTTC.

The CDR3 DNA sequence: TGCGCCAGCAGCCCAGATCCTGACAGGGAAGCTTTCTTT. It yields the protein CASSPDPDREAFF. This rearrangement joins TRBV4-3 to TRBJ1-1; possibly TRBD1 for D (6 bases). The CDR3 totals 13 residues. CDR1 LGHNA and CDR2 YSLEER come from the germline V gene. Trimming shortened V by 4 bases and J by 8 bases, and 14 bases separated the two germline ends.

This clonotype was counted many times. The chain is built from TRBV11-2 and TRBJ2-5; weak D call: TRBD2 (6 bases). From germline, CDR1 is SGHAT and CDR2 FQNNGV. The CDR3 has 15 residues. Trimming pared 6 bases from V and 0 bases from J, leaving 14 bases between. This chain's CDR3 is CASSFSGRNQETQYF. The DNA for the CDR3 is TGTGCCAGCAGTTTCAGCGGGCGAAACCAAGAGACCCAGTACTTC.

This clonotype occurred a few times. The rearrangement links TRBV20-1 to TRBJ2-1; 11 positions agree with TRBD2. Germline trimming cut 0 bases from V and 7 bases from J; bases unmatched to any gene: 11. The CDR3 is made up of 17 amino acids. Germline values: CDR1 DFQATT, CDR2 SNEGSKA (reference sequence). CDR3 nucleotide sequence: TGCAGTGCTAGAGATGTTAAAAGAACTAGCGGGAGTAATGAGCAGTTCTTC. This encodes CSARDVKRTSGSNEQFF.

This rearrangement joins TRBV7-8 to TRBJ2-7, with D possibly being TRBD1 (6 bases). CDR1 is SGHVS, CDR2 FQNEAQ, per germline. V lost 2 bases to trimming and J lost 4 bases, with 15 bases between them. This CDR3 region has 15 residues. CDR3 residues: CASSLRAGTPYEQYF. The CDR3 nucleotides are TGTGCCAGCAGCTTAAGGGCCGGGACACCTTACGAGCAGTACTTC.

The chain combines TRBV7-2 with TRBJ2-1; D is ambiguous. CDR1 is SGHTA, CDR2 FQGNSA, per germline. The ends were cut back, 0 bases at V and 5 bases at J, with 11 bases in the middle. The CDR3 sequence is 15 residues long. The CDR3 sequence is CASSLARTKHNEQFF. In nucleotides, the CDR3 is TGTGCCAGCAGCTTAGCTCGTACTAAGCACAATGAGCAGTTCTTC.

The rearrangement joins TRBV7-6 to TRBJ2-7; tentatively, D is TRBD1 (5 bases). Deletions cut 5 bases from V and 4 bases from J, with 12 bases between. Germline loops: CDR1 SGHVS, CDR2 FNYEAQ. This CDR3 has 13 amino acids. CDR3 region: CASSPTQGYEQYF. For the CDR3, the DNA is TGTGCCAGCAGCCCTACTCAGGGTTACGAGCAGTACTTC.

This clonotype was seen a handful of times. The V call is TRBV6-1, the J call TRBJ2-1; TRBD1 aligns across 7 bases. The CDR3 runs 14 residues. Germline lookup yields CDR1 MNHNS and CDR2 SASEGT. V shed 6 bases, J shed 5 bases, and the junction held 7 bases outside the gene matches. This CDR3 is CASRVTGLDNEQFF. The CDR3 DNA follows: TGTGCCAGCAGGGTGACAGGGTTGGACAATGAGCAGTTCTTC.

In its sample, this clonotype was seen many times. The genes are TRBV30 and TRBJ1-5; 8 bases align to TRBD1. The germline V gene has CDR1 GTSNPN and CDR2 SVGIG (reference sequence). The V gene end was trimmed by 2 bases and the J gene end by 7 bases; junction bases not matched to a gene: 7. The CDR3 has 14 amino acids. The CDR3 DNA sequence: TGTGCCTGGAGTCTAGGACAGGGTTTCCAGCCCCAGCATTTT. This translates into CAWSLGQGFQPQHF. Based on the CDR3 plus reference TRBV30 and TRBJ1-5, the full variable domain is SQTIHQWPATLVQPVGSPLSLECTVEGTSNPNLYWYRQAAGRGLQLLFYSVGIGQISSEVPQNLSASRPQDRQFILSSKKLLLSDSGFYLCAWSLGQGFQPQHFGDGTRLSIL.

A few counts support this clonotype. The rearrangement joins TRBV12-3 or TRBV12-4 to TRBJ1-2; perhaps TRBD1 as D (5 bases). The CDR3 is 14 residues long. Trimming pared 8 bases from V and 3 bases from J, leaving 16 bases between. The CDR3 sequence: CASSPGPTYYGYTF. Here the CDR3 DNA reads TGTGCCAGCTCCCCGGGACCAACATACTATGGCTACACCTTC.

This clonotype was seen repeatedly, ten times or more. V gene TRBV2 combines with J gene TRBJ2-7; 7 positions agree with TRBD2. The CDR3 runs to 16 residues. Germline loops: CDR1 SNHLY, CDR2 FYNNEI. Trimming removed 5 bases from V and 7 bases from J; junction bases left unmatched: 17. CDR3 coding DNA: TGTGCCAGCAGTAAATCCTCGACAGTTAACGGGGGGGAGCAGTACTTC. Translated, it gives CASSKSSTVNGGEQYF.

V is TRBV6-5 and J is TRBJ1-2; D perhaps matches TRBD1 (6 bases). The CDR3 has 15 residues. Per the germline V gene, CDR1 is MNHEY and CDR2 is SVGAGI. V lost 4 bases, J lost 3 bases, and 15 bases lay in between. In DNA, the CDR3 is TGTGCCAGCAGTTTGGCCCCCGGGGGCGACTATGGCTACACCTTC. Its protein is CASSLAPGGDYGYTF.

The CDR3 loop reads CASSLGVGNSGNTIYF. The CDR3 DNA is TGTGCCAGCAGCTTAGGTGTCGGGAACTCTGGAAACACCATATATTTT. The chain is built from TRBV11-2 and TRBJ1-3; D remains ambiguous. The V gene lost 1 base and the J gene lost 0 bases, with 10 bases spanning the gap. This CDR3 contains 16 residues. Germline V lookup: CDR1 SGHAT, CDR2 FQNNGV.

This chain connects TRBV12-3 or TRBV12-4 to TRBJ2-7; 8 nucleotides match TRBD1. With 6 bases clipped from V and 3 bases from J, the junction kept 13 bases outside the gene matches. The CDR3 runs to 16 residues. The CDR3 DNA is TGTGCCAGCAGCCCGCCTGACAGGGGTTTGTTCTACGAGCAGTACTTC. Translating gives CASSPPDRGLFYEQYF.

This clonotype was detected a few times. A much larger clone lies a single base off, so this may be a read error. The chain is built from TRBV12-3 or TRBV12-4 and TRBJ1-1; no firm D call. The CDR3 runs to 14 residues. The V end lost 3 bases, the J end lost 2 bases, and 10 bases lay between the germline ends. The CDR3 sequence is CASSFSGGNTEAFF. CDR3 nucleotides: TGTGCCAGCAGTTTTAGCGGAGGCAACACTGAAGCTTTCTTT.

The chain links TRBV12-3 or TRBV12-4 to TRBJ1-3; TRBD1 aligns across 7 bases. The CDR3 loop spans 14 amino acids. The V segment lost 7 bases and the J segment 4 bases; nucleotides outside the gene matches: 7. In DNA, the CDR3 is TGTGCCAGCACCGAGACAGGGTTAGGAAACACCATATATTTT. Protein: CASTETGLGNTIYF.

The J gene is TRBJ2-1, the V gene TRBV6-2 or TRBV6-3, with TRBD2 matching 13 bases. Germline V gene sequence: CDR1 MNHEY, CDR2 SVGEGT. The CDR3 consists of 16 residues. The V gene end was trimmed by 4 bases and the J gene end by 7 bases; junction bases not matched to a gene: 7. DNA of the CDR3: TGTGCCAGCAGTTTGCAGGGGACTAGCGGGGTTAATGAGCAGTTCTTC. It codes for CASSLQGTSGVNEQFF.

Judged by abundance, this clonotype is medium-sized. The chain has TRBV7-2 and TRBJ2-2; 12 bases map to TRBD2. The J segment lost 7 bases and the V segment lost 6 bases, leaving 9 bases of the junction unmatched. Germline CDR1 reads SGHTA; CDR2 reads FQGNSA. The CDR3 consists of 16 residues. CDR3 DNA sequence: TGTGCCAGCAGACCAGCATCGACTAGCGGGAGCGGGGAGCTGTTTTTT. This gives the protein CASRPASTSGSGELFF.

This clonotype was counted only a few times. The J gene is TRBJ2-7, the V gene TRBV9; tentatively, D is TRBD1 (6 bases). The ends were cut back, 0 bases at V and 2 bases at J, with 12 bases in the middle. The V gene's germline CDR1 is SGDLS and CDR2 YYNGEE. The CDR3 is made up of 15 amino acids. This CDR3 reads CASSVEGGPTYEQYF. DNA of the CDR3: TGTGCCAGCAGCGTAGAAGGGGGTCCTACCTACGAGCAGTACTTC.

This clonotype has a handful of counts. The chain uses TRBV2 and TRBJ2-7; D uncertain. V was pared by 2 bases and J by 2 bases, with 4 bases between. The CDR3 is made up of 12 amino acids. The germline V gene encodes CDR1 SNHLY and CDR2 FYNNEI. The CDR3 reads CASSELAYEQYF. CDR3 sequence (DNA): TGTGCCAGCAGTGAACTGGCCTACGAGCAGTACTTC.

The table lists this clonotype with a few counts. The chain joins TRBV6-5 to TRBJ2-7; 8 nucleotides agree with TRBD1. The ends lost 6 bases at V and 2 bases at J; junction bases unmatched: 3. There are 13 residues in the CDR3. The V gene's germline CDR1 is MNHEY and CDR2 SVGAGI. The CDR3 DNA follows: TGTGCCAGCAGGAGGACAGGGACCTACGAGCAGTACTTC. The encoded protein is CASRRTGTYEQYF.

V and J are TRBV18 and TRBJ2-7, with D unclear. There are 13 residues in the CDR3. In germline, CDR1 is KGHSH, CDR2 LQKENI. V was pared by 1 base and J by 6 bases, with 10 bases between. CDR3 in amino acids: CASSPLFQAEQYF. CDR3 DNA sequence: TGTGCCAGCTCACCACTGTTCCAAGCCGAGCAGTACTTC.

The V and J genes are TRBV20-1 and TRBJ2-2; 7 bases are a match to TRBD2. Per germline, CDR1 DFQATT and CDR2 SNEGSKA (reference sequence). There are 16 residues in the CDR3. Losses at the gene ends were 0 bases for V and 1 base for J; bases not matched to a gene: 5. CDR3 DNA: TGCAGTGCTAGAGAAGGGTCTAGCGGGAACACCGGGGAGCTGTTTTTT. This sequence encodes CSAREGSSGNTGELFF.